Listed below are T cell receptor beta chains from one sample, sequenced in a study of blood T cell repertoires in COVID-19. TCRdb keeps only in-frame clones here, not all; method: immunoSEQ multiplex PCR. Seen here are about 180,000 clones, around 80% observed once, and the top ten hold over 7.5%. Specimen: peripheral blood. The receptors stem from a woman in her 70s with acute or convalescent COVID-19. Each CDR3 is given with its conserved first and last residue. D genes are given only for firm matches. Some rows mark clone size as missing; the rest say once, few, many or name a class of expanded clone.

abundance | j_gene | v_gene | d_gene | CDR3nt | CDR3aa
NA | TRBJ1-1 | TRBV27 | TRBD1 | TGTGCCAGCAGCGGGAGGGGGCGATCTGGTGAAGCTTTCTTT | CASSGRGRSGEAFF
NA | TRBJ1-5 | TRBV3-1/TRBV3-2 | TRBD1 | TGTGCCAGCAGCCAAGGACAGGGGGGACAGCCCCAGCATTTT | CASSQGQGGQPQHF
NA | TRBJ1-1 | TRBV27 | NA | TGTGCCAGCATGAGGGTCCCCGCACGGAACACTGAAGCTTTCTTT | CASMRVPARNTEAFF
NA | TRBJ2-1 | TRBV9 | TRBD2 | TGTGCCAGCAGCCTAAGGACTAGCGGGAGGGGGTACAATGAGCAGTTCTTC | CASSLRTSGRGYNEQFF
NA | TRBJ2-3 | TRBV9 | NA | TGTGCCAGCAGCGTACAGGCAGGGAACACAGATACGCAGTATTTT | CASSVQAGNTDTQYF
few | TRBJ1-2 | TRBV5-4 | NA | TGTGCCAGCAGCTTCAGACCGACAGGCTCAAAGGGCTACACCTTC | CASSFRPTGSKGYTF
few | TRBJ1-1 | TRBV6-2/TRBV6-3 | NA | TGTGCCAGCAGTACCCCTTCTAATCGGAACACTGAAGCTTTCTTT | CASSTPSNRNTEAFF
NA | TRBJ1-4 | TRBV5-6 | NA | TGTGCCAGCAGCTTGGCATTGGAAGGGAGTAATGAAAAACTGTTTTTT | CASSLALEGSNEKLFF
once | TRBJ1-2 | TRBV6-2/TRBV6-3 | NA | TGTGCCAGCAGTTACTCGGGCAGGCTCAGCGGCTACACCTTC | CASSYSGRLSGYTF
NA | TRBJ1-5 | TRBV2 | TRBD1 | TGTGCCAGCAGTAATGTGGGACAGGGGGATCAGCCCCAGCATTTT | CASSNVGQGDQPQHF
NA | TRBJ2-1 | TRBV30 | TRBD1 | TGTGCCTGGAGTGGCGGGACAGGGGGCCGGATCGACAATGAGCAGTTCTTC | CAWSGGTGGRIDNEQFF